The entry that follows covers one T cell receptor beta chain sequence. Its antigen is undetermined. The CDR3 has 13 residues. Trimming took off 1 base at V and 3 bases at J, with 6 bases between the two ends. Germline CDR1 is SGHAT and CDR2 is FQNNGV. The method was immunoSEQ multiplex PCR; TCRdb's version includes in-frame clones alone and lacks a portion of them. The table includes 2.3 million or so clones, 90% to 95% detected once. The data were obtained in a study of shared clonotypes between healthy human individuals. Whole-study findings and limits: Clonotypes shared by all four donors outscored non-shared clonotypes in generation probability.

This TCR was recovered from a man younger than 35 in good health. Some clones in this sample may be carry-over from other donors' samples. The chain is built from TRBV11-2 and TRBJ1-2; D is unclear. Material for sequencing was naive CD4+ T cells from PBMCs. Subset meaning: CD45RA+ positively selected. In nucleotides, the CDR3 is TGTGCCAGCAGCTTAGGTTCCCACTATGGCTACACCTTC. This gives the protein CASSLGSHYGYTF.